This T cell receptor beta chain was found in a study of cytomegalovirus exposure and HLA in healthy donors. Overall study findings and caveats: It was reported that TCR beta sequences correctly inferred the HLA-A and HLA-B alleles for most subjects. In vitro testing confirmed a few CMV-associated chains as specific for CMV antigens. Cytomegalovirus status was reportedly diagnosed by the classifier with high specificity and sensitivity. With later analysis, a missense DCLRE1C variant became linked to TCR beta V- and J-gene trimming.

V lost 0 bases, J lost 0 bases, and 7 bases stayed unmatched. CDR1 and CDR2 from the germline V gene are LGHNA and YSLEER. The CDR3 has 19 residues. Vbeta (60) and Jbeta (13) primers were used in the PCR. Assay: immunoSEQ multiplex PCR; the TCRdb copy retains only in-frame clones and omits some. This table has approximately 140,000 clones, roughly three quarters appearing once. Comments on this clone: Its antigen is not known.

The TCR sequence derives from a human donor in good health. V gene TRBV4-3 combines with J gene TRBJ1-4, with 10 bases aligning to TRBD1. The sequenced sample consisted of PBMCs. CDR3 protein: CASSQDQSGTGATNEKLFF. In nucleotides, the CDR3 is TGCGCCAGCAGCCAAGATCAGTCCGGGACAGGGGCAACTAATGAAAAACTGTTTTTT.